This T cell receptor beta chain was obtained from a study of shared clonotypes between healthy human individuals. Study-wide context: Every donor yielded three CD4 naive, three CD4 memory, two CD8 naive and one CD8 memory plate.

J gave up 0 bases and V 2 bases, and 10 bases lay outside the gene matches. CDR1 is SGHTA, CDR2 FQGNSA, per germline. CDR3 size: 18 residues. Sequencing was performed with immunoSEQ multiplex PCR; in TCRdb, only in-frame clones are kept and a portion is missing. The sample lists 2 million to 2.5 million clones; around 93% were seen once. The chain joins TRBV7-2 to TRBJ2-4, with TRBD2 matching 7 bases. This clonotype was obtained from a young man in good health. Some clones in this sample may be carry-over from other donors' samples. Source material: naive CD4+ T cells from PBMCs. Described subset: CD45RA+ positively selected. CDR3 bases: TGTGCCAGCAGCTTATACGTGGCTAGCGGACTAGCCAAAAACATTCAGTACTTC. As protein: CASSLYVASGLAKNIQYF.